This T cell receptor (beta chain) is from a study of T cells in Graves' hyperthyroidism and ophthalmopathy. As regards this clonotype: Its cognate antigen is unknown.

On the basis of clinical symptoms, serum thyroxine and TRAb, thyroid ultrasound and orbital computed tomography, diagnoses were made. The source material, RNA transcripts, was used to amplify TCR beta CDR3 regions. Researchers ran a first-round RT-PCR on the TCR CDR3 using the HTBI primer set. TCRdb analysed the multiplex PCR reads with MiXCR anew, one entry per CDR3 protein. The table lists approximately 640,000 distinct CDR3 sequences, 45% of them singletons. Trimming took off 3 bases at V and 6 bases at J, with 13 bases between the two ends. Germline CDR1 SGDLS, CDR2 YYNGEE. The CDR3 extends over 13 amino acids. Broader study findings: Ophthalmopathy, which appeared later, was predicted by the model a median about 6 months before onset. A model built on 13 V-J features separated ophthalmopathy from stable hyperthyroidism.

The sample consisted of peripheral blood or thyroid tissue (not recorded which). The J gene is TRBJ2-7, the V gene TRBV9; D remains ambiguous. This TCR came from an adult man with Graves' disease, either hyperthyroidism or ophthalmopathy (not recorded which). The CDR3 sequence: CASSDTRRGEQYF. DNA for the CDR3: TGTGCCAGCAGCGATACTCGACGCGGCGAGCAGTACTTC.